These T cell receptor beta chains were read from a single sample in a study of shared clonotypes between healthy human individuals. The data were produced by immunoSEQ multiplex PCR, yet TCRdb's version contains in-frame clones alone and is incomplete. The sample has 1,500,000 or so clones; more than 95% are singletons. The sample comprised naive CD4+ T cells sorted from blood. The receptor set was obtained from a man aged 25 to 40 in good health. Each CDR3 is given with its conserved first and last residue. D genes are given only for firm matches. A row's size may be missing; if present it is once, few, many or a size class.

len: 13
j_gene: TRBJ1-1
v_gene: TRBV7-9
abundance: -
d_gene: -
CDR3nt: TGTGCCAGCAGCTTTGGGCTGAACACTGAAGCTTTCTTT
CDR3aa: CASSFGLNTEAFF

len: 15
j_gene: TRBJ2-3
v_gene: TRBV18
abundance: -
d_gene: TRBD2
CDR3nt: TGTGCCAGCTCACGGACTAGCGGGACCGCAGATACGCAGTATTTT
CDR3aa: CASSRTSGTADTQYF

len: 14
j_gene: TRBJ1-1
v_gene: TRBV5-1
abundance: -
d_gene: -
CDR3nt: TGCGCCAGCCGGACGGGGAATATGAACACTGAAGCTTTCTTT
CDR3aa: CASRTGNMNTEAFF

len: 15
j_gene: TRBJ2-7
v_gene: TRBV19
abundance: once
d_gene: TRBD2
CDR3nt: TGTGCCAGTAGTATCGTAGCGGGAGGGTTGTACGAGCAGTACTTC
CDR3aa: CASSIVAGGLYEQYF

len: 13
j_gene: TRBJ1-2
v_gene: TRBV6-1
abundance: -
d_gene: -
CDR3nt: TGTGCCAGCAGCCTAGCCTCTGGCCAACGCTACACCTTC
CDR3aa: CASSLASGQRYTF

len: 16
j_gene: TRBJ2-7
v_gene: TRBV6-6
abundance: -
d_gene: -
CDR3nt: TGTGCCAGCAGTTATGGGGGGCAGGGCATATCCTACGAGCAGTACTTC
CDR3aa: CASSYGGQGISYEQYF

len: 13
j_gene: TRBJ1-2
v_gene: TRBV6-4
abundance: -
d_gene: TRBD1
CDR3nt: TGTGCCAGCAGCGAGACAGGGCACAATGGCTACACCTTC
CDR3aa: CASSETGHNGYTF

len: 14
j_gene: TRBJ2-3
v_gene: TRBV5-1
abundance: -
d_gene: -
CDR3nt: TGCGCCAGCAGCTTGTGGCAGGGATCAGATACGCAGTATTTT
CDR3aa: CASSLWQGSDTQYF

len: 14
j_gene: TRBJ1-1
v_gene: TRBV19
abundance: -
d_gene: TRBD1
CDR3nt: TGTGCCAGTAGTATCGGGACAGGGATTGCTGAAGCTTTCTTT
CDR3aa: CASSIGTGIAEAFF

len: 15
j_gene: TRBJ2-3
v_gene: TRBV7-3
abundance: -
d_gene: -
CDR3nt: TGTGCCAGCAGCTGGGGGGGCGAGGCCACAGATACGCAGTATTTT
CDR3aa: CASSWGGEATDTQYF

len: 13
j_gene: TRBJ2-3
v_gene: TRBV5-6
abundance: once
d_gene: -
CDR3nt: TGTGCCAGCAGCTTTCCCAGGGCAGATACGCAGTATTTT
CDR3aa: CASSFPRADTQYF

len: 18
j_gene: TRBJ1-1
v_gene: TRBV5-1
abundance: once
d_gene: TRBD1
CDR3nt: TGCGCCAGCAGCCGGACCAGGGGGCGGGACGATATGAGGACTGAAGCTTTCTTT
CDR3aa: CASSRTRGRDDMRTEAFF

len: 14
j_gene: TRBJ2-7
v_gene: TRBV28
abundance: -
d_gene: TRBD1
CDR3nt: TGTGCCAGCACCCCGGGACAGACCTCCTACGAGCAGTACTTC
CDR3aa: CASTPGQTSYEQYF

len: 12
j_gene: TRBJ1-2
v_gene: TRBV6-1
abundance: -
d_gene: -
CDR3nt: TGTGCCAGCAGTGCGGCAGCCTATGGCTACACCTTC
CDR3aa: CASSAAAYGYTF

len: 14
j_gene: TRBJ2-7
v_gene: TRBV6-5
abundance: -
d_gene: -
CDR3nt: TGTGCCAGCAGTCGGACAGCCACTACCTACGAGCAGTACTTC
CDR3aa: CASSRTATTYEQYF

len: 16
j_gene: TRBJ2-1
v_gene: TRBV6-5
abundance: once
d_gene: TRBD2
CDR3nt: TGTGCCAGCAGTTCCTGGACTAGCGGGAGGGCCGCTGAGCAGTTCTTC
CDR3aa: CASSSWTSGRAAEQFF

len: 13
j_gene: TRBJ1-1
v_gene: TRBV18
abundance: -
d_gene: -
CDR3nt: TGTGCCAGCTCAACCACTGGAGGGGCTGAAGCTTTCTTT
CDR3aa: CASSTTGGAEAFF

len: 13
j_gene: TRBJ2-5
v_gene: TRBV6-5
abundance: -
d_gene: -
CDR3nt: TGTGCCAGCAGTTACTCGGTGCAAGAGACCCAGTACTTC
CDR3aa: CASSYSVQETQYF

len: 14
j_gene: TRBJ1-1
v_gene: TRBV28
abundance: -
d_gene: -
CDR3nt: TGTGCCAGCACCATGACTACAAAAGGGACAGAAGCTTTCTTT
CDR3aa: CASTMTTKGTEAFF

len: 14
j_gene: TRBJ1-2
v_gene: TRBV6-5
abundance: -
d_gene: TRBD1
CDR3nt: TGTGCCAGCATCTCGATCGGACAGGCCTATGGCTACACCTTC
CDR3aa: CASISIGQAYGYTF

len: 13
j_gene: TRBJ2-3
v_gene: TRBV7-8
abundance: -
d_gene: -
CDR3nt: TGTGCCAGCAGCCCACGGGGGTGGGATACGCAGTATTTT
CDR3aa: CASSPRGWDTQYF

len: 13
j_gene: TRBJ2-1
v_gene: TRBV7-9
abundance: -
d_gene: -
CDR3nt: TGTGCCAGCAGCTTTAACTCCTACAATGAGCAGTTCTTC
CDR3aa: CASSFNSYNEQFF

len: 16
j_gene: TRBJ2-1
v_gene: TRBV5-1
abundance: -
d_gene: TRBD2
CDR3nt: TGCGCCAGCAGCTCCCCTAGCGGGAGTTCCTACAATGAGCAGTTCTTC
CDR3aa: CASSSPSGSSYNEQFF

len: 15
j_gene: TRBJ2-1
v_gene: TRBV18
abundance: -
d_gene: -
CDR3nt: TGTGCCAGCTCGTCGACTAGTGTAGACTACAATGAGCAGTTCTTC
CDR3aa: CASSSTSVDYNEQFF

len: 15
j_gene: TRBJ1-5
v_gene: TRBV28
abundance: -
d_gene: -
CDR3nt: TGTGCCAGCAGTTCGCCGGTAGGGGACAATCAGCCCCAGCATTTT
CDR3aa: CASSSPVGDNQPQHF

len: 15
j_gene: TRBJ2-7
v_gene: TRBV5-1
abundance: -
d_gene: -
CDR3nt: TGCGCCAGCAGCCCCCGTGGGGACAACTCCTACGAGCAGTACTTC
CDR3aa: CASSPRGDNSYEQYF

len: 14
j_gene: TRBJ2-3
v_gene: TRBV25-1
abundance: -
d_gene: -
CDR3nt: TGTGCCAGCAGTGAATATAGACTAGAAAATACGCAGTATTTT
CDR3aa: CASSEYRLENTQYF

len: 15
j_gene: TRBJ2-3
v_gene: TRBV5-1
abundance: -
d_gene: -
CDR3nt: TGCGCCAGCAGCTTAAAGGTCGAAGGGACAGATACGCAGTATTTT
CDR3aa: CASSLKVEGTDTQYF

len: 13
j_gene: TRBJ2-5
v_gene: TRBV6-5
abundance: once
d_gene: -
CDR3nt: TGTGCCAGCAGCGCCTCGTCGGAGGAGACCCAGTACTTC
CDR3aa: CASSASSEETQYF

len: 11
j_gene: TRBJ2-2
v_gene: TRBV14
abundance: few
d_gene: -
CDR3nt: TGTGCCAGCAGCCCGGGCGGGGAGCTGTTTTTT
CDR3aa: CASSPGGELFF

len: 16
j_gene: TRBJ2-2
v_gene: TRBV11-1
abundance: -
d_gene: TRBD2
CDR3nt: TGTGCCAGCAGCTCACTAGCGGAATATAGGTCCGGGGAGCTGTTTTTT
CDR3aa: CASSSLAEYRSGELFF

len: 13
j_gene: TRBJ2-5
v_gene: TRBV11-3
abundance: -
d_gene: -
CDR3nt: TGTGCCAGCAGCTTGGAGACAACGGGGACCCAGTACTTC
CDR3aa: CASSLETTGTQYF

len: 16
j_gene: TRBJ2-1
v_gene: TRBV18
abundance: -
d_gene: TRBD2
CDR3nt: TGTGCCAGCTCACCATCGCGGGAGCCCCCCTACAATGAGCAGTTCTTC
CDR3aa: CASSPSREPPYNEQFF

len: 13
j_gene: TRBJ1-5
v_gene: TRBV6-5
abundance: -
d_gene: -
CDR3nt: TGTGCCAGCAGTTACAACAGAAATCAGCCCCAGCATTTT
CDR3aa: CASSYNRNQPQHF

len: 13
j_gene: TRBJ1-5
v_gene: TRBV11-2
abundance: -
d_gene: TRBD1
CDR3nt: TGTGCCAGCAGCCAGACAGGGGGCCAGCCCCAGCATTTT
CDR3aa: CASSQTGGQPQHF

len: 11
j_gene: TRBJ2-5
v_gene: TRBV5-1
abundance: few
d_gene: -
CDR3nt: TGCGCCAGCAGCTTTCTGGAGACCCAGTACTTC
CDR3aa: CASSFLETQYF

len: 15
j_gene: TRBJ1-5
v_gene: TRBV19
abundance: -
d_gene: -
CDR3nt: TGTGCCAGTAGTCCCGTCGGGTCCGGGGGTCAGCCCCAGCATTTT
CDR3aa: CASSPVGSGGQPQHF

len: 14
j_gene: TRBJ1-2
v_gene: TRBV28
abundance: few
d_gene: TRBD1
CDR3nt: TGTGCCAGCAGTTCAGGACAGGAGAACTATGGCTACACCTTC
CDR3aa: CASSSGQENYGYTF

len: 13
j_gene: TRBJ2-3
v_gene: TRBV10-1
abundance: -
d_gene: -
CDR3nt: TGCGCCAGCAGTGAAAGGAGTGGAGATACGCAGTATTTT
CDR3aa: CASSERSGDTQYF

len: 17
j_gene: TRBJ2-5
v_gene: TRBV11-2
abundance: -
d_gene: -
CDR3nt: TGTGCCAGCAGCTTAGATTGGATGGTGGTCGGACCAGAGACCCAGTACTTC
CDR3aa: CASSLDWMVVGPETQYF

len: 11
j_gene: TRBJ2-1
v_gene: TRBV5-1
abundance: -
d_gene: -
CDR3nt: TGCGCCAGTGAGAAACACCATGAGCAGTTCTTC
CDR3aa: CASEKHHEQFF

len: 11
j_gene: TRBJ1-2
v_gene: TRBV7-3
abundance: -
d_gene: -
CDR3nt: TGTGCCAGCAGCTTATGGGGTGGCTACACCTTC
CDR3aa: CASSLWGGYTF

len: 14
j_gene: TRBJ1-5
v_gene: TRBV9
abundance: -
d_gene: -
CDR3nt: TGTGCCAGCAGCGTAGCGCCCACCAATCAGCCCCAGCATTTT
CDR3aa: CASSVAPTNQPQHF

len: 19
j_gene: TRBJ2-7
v_gene: TRBV7-2
abundance: -
d_gene: TRBD2
CDR3nt: TGTGCCAGCAGCTTAGTGCATGGTAGCGGGAGCCTCAGCTCCTACGAGCAGTACTTC
CDR3aa: CASSLVHGSGSLSSYEQYF

len: 13
j_gene: TRBJ1-2
v_gene: TRBV18
abundance: once
d_gene: -
CDR3nt: TGTGCCAGCTCACCACCGGGGGGTTCCGGCTACACCTTC
CDR3aa: CASSPPGGSGYTF

len: 14
j_gene: TRBJ2-5
v_gene: TRBV5-4
abundance: -
d_gene: -
CDR3nt: TGTGCCAGCAGCTTGGGTGGGCTCCAAGAGACCCAGTACTTC
CDR3aa: CASSLGGLQETQYF

len: 16
j_gene: TRBJ2-5
v_gene: TRBV15
abundance: -
d_gene: -
CDR3nt: TGTGCCACCAGCAGAGATTATATAGGGCCAGAAGAGACCCAGTACTTC
CDR3aa: CATSRDYIGPEETQYF

len: 16
j_gene: TRBJ2-7
v_gene: TRBV7-6
abundance: -
d_gene: TRBD2
CDR3nt: TGTGCCAGCAGCAGGGGACTAGCGGGAGTCGTTTACGAGCAGTACTTC
CDR3aa: CASSRGLAGVVYEQYF

len: 16
j_gene: TRBJ2-1
v_gene: TRBV10-1
abundance: -
d_gene: -
CDR3nt: TGCGCCAGCAGTGAGTCAGAGATTACCTCAAGTCGAGAGCAGTTCTTC
CDR3aa: CASSESEITSSREQFF

len: 15
j_gene: TRBJ2-3
v_gene: TRBV7-2
abundance: -
d_gene: TRBD2
CDR3nt: TGTGCCAGCAACCGACGGGGGGGCCCCACAGATACGCAGTATTTT
CDR3aa: CASNRRGGPTDTQYF

len: 15
j_gene: TRBJ2-1
v_gene: TRBV19
abundance: -
d_gene: TRBD2
CDR3nt: TGTGCCAGTAGTATGCTAGCGGGAGGGCCTAGCGAGCAGTTCTTC
CDR3aa: CASSMLAGGPSEQFF

len: 15
j_gene: TRBJ2-1
v_gene: TRBV6-1
abundance: -
d_gene: -
CDR3nt: TGTGCCAGCAGTGAGAACAGGGTGGCTATCAATGAGCAGTTCTTC
CDR3aa: CASSENRVAINEQFF

len: 15
j_gene: TRBJ1-1
v_gene: TRBV7-2
abundance: -
d_gene: -
CDR3nt: TGTGCCAGCAGCTTAGAAATAGGGGGGAGGCCTGAAGCTTTCTTT
CDR3aa: CASSLEIGGRPEAFF